This paragraph covers one TCR beta chain sequence. No antigen is known for it. V was shortened by 2 bases and J by 5 bases, with 13 bases between the two germline ends. CDR3 size: 15 residues. The germline CDR1 and CDR2 sequences are SGHVS and FQNEAQ. This record belongs to a study of T cell responses to AZD1222 COVID-19 vaccine. Study-level results: Following two doses of AZD1222, Spike-specific TCR breadth and depth rose. White British people made up most donors, females outnumbered males, and clonal diversity was possibly underestimated. Mapped onto spike, vaccine-associated CD4 TCRs spanned it and were dominant at 160-218 and 743-854.

Only in-frame clones appear in the TCRdb table, and some are missing; sequencing was by immunoSEQ multiplex PCR. The sample has around 120,000 clones, around 86% seen once. The chain joins TRBV7-8 to TRBJ1-3; D is uncertain. The source was peripheral blood, collected on day 0 of AZD1222 vaccination. This sequence was found in an adult in good health. The CDR3 is CASSLNLRRRNTIYF. In DNA, the CDR3 is TGTGCCAGCAGCTTAAATCTGCGACGACGAAACACCATATATTTT.